This TCR beta chain was found in a study of blood T cell repertoires in COVID-19. Method: immunoSEQ multiplex PCR; TCRdb's copy keeps in-frame clones and lacks some. This table has some 190,000 clones, approximately 82% appearing once. Germline V gene sequence: CDR1 SGHTA, CDR2 FQGNSA. This CDR3 has 15 amino acids. Trimming removed 4 bases from V and 4 bases from J; junction bases left unmatched: 7. The sample was peripheral blood. V is TRBV7-2 and J is TRBJ2-1, with 7 bases fitting TRBD2. The receptor comes from a woman older than 75 with active or convalescent COVID-19. CDR3 DNA sequence: TGTGCCAGCAGCTACTCTAGCGGCCAATACAATGAGCAGTTCTTC. Protein sequence: CASSYSSGQYNEQFF.